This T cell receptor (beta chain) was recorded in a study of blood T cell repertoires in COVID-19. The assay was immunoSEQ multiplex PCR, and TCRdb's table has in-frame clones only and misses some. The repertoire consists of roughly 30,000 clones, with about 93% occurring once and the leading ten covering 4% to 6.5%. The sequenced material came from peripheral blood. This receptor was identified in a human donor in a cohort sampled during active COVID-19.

This CDR3 reads CASSHIAGGDLSGYTF. In DNA form, the CDR3 reads TGTGCCAGCAGCCATATTGCGGGAGGGGATTTATCTGGCTACACCTTC. The chain links TRBV7-3 to TRBJ1-2; the D gene is possibly TRBD1 (5 bases). Per germline, CDR1 SGHTA and CDR2 FQGTGA. Trimming left V 5 bases short and J 7 bases short, with 23 bases between. The CDR3 consists of 16 residues. The full variable domain, with the rest looked up from reference TRBV7-3 and TRBJ1-2, is GAGVSQTPSNKVTEKGKYVELRCDPISGHTALYWYRQSLGQGPEFLIYFQGTGAADDSGLPNDRFFAVRPEGSVSTLKIQRTERGDSAVYLCASSHIAGGDLSGYTFGSGTRLTVV.